The 2 T cell receptor beta chains given below trace back to one sample, sequenced in a study of T cells in Graves' hyperthyroidism and ophthalmopathy. The source material, RNA transcripts, was used to amplify TCR beta CDR3 regions. The HTBI set primed first-round TCR CDR3 RT-PCR. TCRdb fed the multiplex PCR reads into MiXCR, producing one record per CDR3 protein. Among more than 550,000 distinct CDR3 sequences, 18% were seen once, and the ten largest hold approximately 16%. Sequenced: blood. The receptor source for this set is a woman aged 45 to 65 with Graves' hyperthyroidism that later progressed to Graves' ophthalmopathy.

This clonotype was seen at least ten times. J is TRBJ2-1 and V is TRBV11-2, with D perhaps TRBD2 (5 bases). The germline V gene encodes CDR1 SGHAT and CDR2 FQNNGV. This CDR3 has 16 amino acids. Trimming removed 2 bases at V and 1 base at J, with 12 bases between. CDR3 DNA: TGTGCCAGCAGCTTAACCGAAAGGAGGTCCTACAATGAGCAGTTCTTC. This sequence encodes CASSLTERRSYNEQFF.

The chain couples TRBV5-5 to TRBJ2-2; 10 positions agree with TRBD1. This CDR3 region has 18 residues. Germline V lookup: CDR1 SGHKS, CDR2 YYEKEE (reference sequence). The V and J ends lost 2 bases and 6 bases, in that order; junction bases with no gene match: 13. CDR3 bases: TGTGCCAGCAGCTTCTCTTCCGACAGGGGGCCCCCCTCCGGGGAGCTGTTTTTT. Translating gives CASSFSSDRGPPSGELFF.